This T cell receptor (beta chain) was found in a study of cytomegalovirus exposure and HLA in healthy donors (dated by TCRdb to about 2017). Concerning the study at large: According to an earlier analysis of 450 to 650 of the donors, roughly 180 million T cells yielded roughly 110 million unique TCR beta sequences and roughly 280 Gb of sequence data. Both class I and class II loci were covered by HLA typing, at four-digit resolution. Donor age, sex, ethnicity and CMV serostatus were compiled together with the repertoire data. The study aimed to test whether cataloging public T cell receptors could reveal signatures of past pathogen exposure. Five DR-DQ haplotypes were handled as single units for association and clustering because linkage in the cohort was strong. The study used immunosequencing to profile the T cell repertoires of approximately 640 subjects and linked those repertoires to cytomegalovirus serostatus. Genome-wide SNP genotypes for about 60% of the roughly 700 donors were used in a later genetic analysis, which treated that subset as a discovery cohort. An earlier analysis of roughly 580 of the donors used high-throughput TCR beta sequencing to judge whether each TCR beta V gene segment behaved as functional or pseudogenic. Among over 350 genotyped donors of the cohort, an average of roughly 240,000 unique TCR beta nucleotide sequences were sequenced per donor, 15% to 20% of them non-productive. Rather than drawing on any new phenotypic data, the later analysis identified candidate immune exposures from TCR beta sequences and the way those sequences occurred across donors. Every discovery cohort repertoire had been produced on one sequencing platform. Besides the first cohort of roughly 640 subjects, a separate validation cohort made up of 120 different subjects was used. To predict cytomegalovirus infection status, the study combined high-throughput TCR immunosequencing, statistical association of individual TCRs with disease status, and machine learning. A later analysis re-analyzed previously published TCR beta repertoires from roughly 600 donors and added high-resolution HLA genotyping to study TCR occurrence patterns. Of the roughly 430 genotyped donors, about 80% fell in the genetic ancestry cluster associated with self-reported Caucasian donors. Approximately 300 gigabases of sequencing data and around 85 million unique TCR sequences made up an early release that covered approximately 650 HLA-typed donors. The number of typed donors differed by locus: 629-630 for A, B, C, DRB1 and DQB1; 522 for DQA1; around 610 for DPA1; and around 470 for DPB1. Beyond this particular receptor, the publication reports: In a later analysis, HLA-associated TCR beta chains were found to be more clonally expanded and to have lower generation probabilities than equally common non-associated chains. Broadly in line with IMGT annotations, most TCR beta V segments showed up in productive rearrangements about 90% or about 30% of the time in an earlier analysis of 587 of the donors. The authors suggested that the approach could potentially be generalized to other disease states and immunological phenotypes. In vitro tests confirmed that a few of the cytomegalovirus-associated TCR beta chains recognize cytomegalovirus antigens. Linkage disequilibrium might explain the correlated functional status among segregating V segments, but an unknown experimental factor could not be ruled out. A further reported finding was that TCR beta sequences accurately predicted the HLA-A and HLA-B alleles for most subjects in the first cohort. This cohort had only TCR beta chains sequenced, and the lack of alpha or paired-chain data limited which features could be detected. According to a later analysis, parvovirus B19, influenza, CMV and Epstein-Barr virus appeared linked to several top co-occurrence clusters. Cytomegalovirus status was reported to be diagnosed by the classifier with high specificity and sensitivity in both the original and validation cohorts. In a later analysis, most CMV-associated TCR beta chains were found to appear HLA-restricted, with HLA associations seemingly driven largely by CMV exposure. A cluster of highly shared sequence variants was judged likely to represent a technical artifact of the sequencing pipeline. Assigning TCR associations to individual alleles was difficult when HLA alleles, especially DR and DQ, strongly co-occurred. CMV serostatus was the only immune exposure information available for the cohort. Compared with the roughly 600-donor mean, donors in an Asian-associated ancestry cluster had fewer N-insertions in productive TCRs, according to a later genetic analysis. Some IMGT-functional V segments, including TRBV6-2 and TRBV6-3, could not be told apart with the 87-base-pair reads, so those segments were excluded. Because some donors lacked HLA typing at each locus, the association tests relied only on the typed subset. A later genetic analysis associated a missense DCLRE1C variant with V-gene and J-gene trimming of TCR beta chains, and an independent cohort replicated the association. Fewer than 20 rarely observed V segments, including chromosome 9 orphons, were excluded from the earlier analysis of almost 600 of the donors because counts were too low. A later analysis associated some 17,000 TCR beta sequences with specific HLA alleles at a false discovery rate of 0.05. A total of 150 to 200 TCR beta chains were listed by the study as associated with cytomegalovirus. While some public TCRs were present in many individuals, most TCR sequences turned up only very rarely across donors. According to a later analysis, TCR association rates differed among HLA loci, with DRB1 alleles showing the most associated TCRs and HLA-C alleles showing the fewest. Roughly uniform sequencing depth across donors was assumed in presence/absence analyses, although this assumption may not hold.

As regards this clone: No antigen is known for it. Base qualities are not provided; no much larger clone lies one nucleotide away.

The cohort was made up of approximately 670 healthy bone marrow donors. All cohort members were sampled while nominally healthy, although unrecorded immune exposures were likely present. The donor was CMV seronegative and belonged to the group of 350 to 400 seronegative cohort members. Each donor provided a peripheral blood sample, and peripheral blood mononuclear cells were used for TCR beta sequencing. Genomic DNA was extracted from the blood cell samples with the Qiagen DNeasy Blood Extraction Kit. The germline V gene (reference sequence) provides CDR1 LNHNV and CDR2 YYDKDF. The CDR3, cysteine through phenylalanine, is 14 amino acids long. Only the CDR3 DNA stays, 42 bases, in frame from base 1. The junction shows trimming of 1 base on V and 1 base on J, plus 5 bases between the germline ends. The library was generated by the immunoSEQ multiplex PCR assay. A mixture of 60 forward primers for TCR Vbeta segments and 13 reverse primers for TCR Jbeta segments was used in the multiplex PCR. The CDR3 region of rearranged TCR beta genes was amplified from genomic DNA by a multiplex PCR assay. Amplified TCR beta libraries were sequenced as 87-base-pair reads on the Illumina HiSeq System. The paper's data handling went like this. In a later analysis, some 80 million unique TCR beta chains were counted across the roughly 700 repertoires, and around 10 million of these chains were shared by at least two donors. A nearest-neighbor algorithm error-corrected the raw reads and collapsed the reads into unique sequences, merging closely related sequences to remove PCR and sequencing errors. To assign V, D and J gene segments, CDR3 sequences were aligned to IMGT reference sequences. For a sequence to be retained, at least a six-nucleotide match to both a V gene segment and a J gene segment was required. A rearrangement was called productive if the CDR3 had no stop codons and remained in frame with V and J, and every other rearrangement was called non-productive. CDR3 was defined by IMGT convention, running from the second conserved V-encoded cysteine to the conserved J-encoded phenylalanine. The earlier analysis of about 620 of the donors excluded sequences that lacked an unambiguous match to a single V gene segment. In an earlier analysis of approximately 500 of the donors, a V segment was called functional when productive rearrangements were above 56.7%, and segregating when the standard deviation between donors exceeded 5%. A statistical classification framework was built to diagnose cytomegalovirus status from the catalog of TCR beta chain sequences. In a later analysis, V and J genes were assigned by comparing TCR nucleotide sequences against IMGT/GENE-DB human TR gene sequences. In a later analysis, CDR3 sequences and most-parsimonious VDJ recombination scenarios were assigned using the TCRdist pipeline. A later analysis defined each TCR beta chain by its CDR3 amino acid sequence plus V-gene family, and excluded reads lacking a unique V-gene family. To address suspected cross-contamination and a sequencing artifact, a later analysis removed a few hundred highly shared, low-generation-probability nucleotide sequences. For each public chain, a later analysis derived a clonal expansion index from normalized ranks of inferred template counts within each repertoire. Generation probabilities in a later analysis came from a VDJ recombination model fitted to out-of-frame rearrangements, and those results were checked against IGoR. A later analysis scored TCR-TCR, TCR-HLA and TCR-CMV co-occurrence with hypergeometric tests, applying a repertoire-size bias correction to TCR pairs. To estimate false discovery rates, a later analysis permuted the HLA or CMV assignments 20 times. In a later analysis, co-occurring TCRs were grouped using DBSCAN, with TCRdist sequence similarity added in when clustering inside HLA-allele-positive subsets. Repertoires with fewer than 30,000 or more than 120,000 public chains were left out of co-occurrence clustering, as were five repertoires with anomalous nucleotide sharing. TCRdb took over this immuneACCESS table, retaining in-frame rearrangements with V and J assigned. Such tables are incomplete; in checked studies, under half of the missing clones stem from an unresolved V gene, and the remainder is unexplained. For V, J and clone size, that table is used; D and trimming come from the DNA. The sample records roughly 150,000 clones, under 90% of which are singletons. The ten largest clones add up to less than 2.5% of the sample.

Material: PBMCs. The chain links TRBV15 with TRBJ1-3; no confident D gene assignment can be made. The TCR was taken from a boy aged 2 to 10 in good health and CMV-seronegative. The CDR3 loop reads CATSRGLSGNTIYF. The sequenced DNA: TGTGCCACCAGCAGAGGTTTATCTGGAAACACCATATATTTT. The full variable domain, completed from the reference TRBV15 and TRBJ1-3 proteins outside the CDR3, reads DAMVIQNPRYQVTQFGKPVTLSCSQTLNHNVMYWYQQKSSQAPKLLFHYYDKDFNNEADTPDNFQSRRPNTSFCFLDIRSPGLGDTAMYLCATSRGLSGNTIYFGEGSWLTVV.